This is a list of T cell receptor beta chains from one sample in a study of PD-1 blockade in classical Hodgkin lymphoma. Data came from immunoSEQ multiplex PCR; TCRdb stores just in-frame clones and leaves some out. The sample contains tens of thousands of clones, over 70% of which appear only once. The sample here was peripheral blood mononuclear cells (PBMCs), taken at baseline. These receptors were obtained from a human donor with classical Hodgkin lymphoma. Both conserved end residues are part of each CDR3. The D gene is left open where the match is weak. Clone size is given for some rows only: seen once, a few or many times, or a class if the clone is expanded.

abundance: NA; d_gene: NA; j_gene: TRBJ2-3; v_gene: TRBV5-8; CDR3nt: TGTGCCAGCATCTGGGGGGAACAGTCCCACCCCACAGATACGCAGTATTTT; CDR3aa: CASIWGEQSHPTDTQYF
abundance: NA; d_gene: NA; j_gene: TRBJ1-5; v_gene: TRBV2; CDR3nt: TGTGCCAGCAGTGGACCGGATAGCAATCAGCCCCAGCATTTT; CDR3aa: CASSGPDSNQPQHF
abundance: NA; d_gene: NA; j_gene: TRBJ1-2; v_gene: TRBV7-9; CDR3nt: TGTGCCAGCAGCTTAGGGGTTGGGACAAGCAATGGCTACACCTTC; CDR3aa: CASSLGVGTSNGYTF
abundance: NA; d_gene: TRBD2; j_gene: TRBJ2-1; v_gene: TRBV29-1; CDR3nt: TGCAGCGGACTAGCGGGAGGAAATGAGCAGTTCTTC; CDR3aa: CSGLAGGNEQFF
abundance: NA; d_gene: NA; j_gene: TRBJ1-1; v_gene: TRBV7-9; CDR3nt: TGTGCCAGCTCCCACGGGCTTTTGGGCACTGAAGCTTTCTTT; CDR3aa: CASSHGLLGTEAFF
abundance: NA; d_gene: TRBD2; j_gene: TRBJ2-3; v_gene: TRBV10-3; CDR3nt: TGTGCCATCAAACTAGCGGGGGGAAGCACAGATACGCAGTATTTT; CDR3aa: CAIKLAGGSTDTQYF
abundance: NA; d_gene: NA; j_gene: TRBJ2-1; v_gene: TRBV7-2; CDR3nt: TGTGCCAGCAGCTTAGTGGCGGGTAGCTCCTACAATGAGCAGTTCTTC; CDR3aa: CASSLVAGSSYNEQFF
abundance: once; d_gene: NA; j_gene: TRBJ2-7; v_gene: TRBV4-2; CDR3nt: TGTGCCAGCAGCCAACACGGGGAGTACGAGCAGTACTTC; CDR3aa: CASSQHGEYEQYF
abundance: NA; d_gene: NA; j_gene: TRBJ2-2; v_gene: TRBV5-1; CDR3nt: TGCGCCAGCAGCACGACAGGGAACACCGGGGAGCTGTTTTTT; CDR3aa: CASSTTGNTGELFF
abundance: NA; d_gene: NA; j_gene: TRBJ1-2; v_gene: TRBV4-3; CDR3nt: TGCGCCAGCAGTCCAAAGAGGACGAACTATGGCTACACCTTC; CDR3aa: CASSPKRTNYGYTF
abundance: NA; d_gene: NA; j_gene: TRBJ1-5; v_gene: TRBV7-2; CDR3nt: TGTGCCAGCAGCTTAAGACGGTATCAGCCCCAGCATTTT; CDR3aa: CASSLRRYQPQHF
abundance: NA; d_gene: NA; j_gene: TRBJ2-7; v_gene: TRBV29-1; CDR3nt: TGCAGCGTTGTATGGAGTAAACCCTACGAGCAGTACTTC; CDR3aa: CSVVWSKPYEQYF
abundance: NA; d_gene: TRBD1; j_gene: TRBJ2-1; v_gene: TRBV2; CDR3nt: TGTGCCAGCAGGGGACAGGGGGGAGTCTACAATGAGCAGTTCTTC; CDR3aa: CASRGQGGVYNEQFF
abundance: NA; d_gene: NA; j_gene: TRBJ1-5; v_gene: TRBV4-3; CDR3nt: TGCGCCAGCAGCCAAGGTTGGGGGAATGCTCAGCCCCAGCATTTT; CDR3aa: CASSQGWGNAQPQHF
abundance: NA; d_gene: NA; j_gene: TRBJ2-3; v_gene: TRBV7-6; CDR3nt: TGTGCCAGCAGCTTAAAACATCCGGGCCTCGGGGGCACAGATACGCAGTATTTT; CDR3aa: CASSLKHPGLGGTDTQYF
abundance: NA; d_gene: TRBD2; j_gene: TRBJ2-5; v_gene: TRBV19; CDR3nt: TGTGCCAGTAGTTCTAGCGGGAAAGAGACCCAGTACTTC; CDR3aa: CASSSSGKETQYF
abundance: NA; d_gene: TRBD1; j_gene: TRBJ1-1; v_gene: TRBV29-1; CDR3nt: TGCAGCGTTGATAGCGGGTCAGGGGGGACTGAAGCTTTCTTT; CDR3aa: CSVDSGSGGTEAFF
abundance: once; d_gene: NA; j_gene: TRBJ2-7; v_gene: TRBV5-1; CDR3nt: TGCGCCAGCAGCTTGGCGCGCTTGAATATTTCTAAACGCTCCTACGAGCAGTACTTC; CDR3aa: CASSLARLNISKRSYEQYF
abundance: NA; d_gene: TRBD2; j_gene: TRBJ2-7; v_gene: TRBV11-3; CDR3nt: TGTGCCAGCAGGGAGACTAGCGGGAGTTACGAGCAGTACTTC; CDR3aa: CASRETSGSYEQYF
abundance: NA; d_gene: TRBD2; j_gene: TRBJ2-1; v_gene: TRBV4-2; CDR3nt: TGTGCCAGCAGCCAACGACTAGCGGTCTTGAGCTCCTACAATGAGCAGTTCTTC; CDR3aa: CASSQRLAVLSSYNEQFF
abundance: NA; d_gene: TRBD2; j_gene: TRBJ2-1; v_gene: TRBV7-2; CDR3nt: TGTGCCAGCAGCTTATTAGCGGGAGTGGCTTACAATGAGCAGTTCTTC; CDR3aa: CASSLLAGVAYNEQFF
abundance: NA; d_gene: NA; j_gene: TRBJ2-2; v_gene: TRBV18; CDR3nt: TGTGCCAGCTCAACTACAGGGTTGGACACCGGGGAGCTGTTTTTT; CDR3aa: CASSTTGLDTGELFF
abundance: NA; d_gene: TRBD2; j_gene: TRBJ2-1; v_gene: TRBV6-1; CDR3nt: TGTGCCAGCAGTGTATCGACTAGCGGGAGGGGGTACAATGAGCAGTTCTTC; CDR3aa: CASSVSTSGRGYNEQFF
abundance: NA; d_gene: NA; j_gene: TRBJ1-3; v_gene: TRBV5-3; CDR3nt: TGTGCCAGAAGCGCGTGGGTAGTGGGCTACGCTGGAAACACCATATATTTT; CDR3aa: CARSAWVVGYAGNTIYF
abundance: NA; d_gene: TRBD2; j_gene: TRBJ2-1; v_gene: TRBV7-3; CDR3nt: TGTGCCAGCAGCGCCGCTAGCGGGAGGGCTGATGAGCAGTTCTTC; CDR3aa: CASSAASGRADEQFF
abundance: NA; d_gene: NA; j_gene: TRBJ2-2; v_gene: TRBV4-1; CDR3nt: TGCGCCAGCAGCCATGGGAACACTCGGGCCACCGGGGAGCTGTTTTTT; CDR3aa: CASSHGNTRATGELFF
abundance: NA; d_gene: TRBD2; j_gene: TRBJ2-1; v_gene: TRBV6-5; CDR3nt: TGTGCCAGCAAACCCCGGACTAGCAGTATCGATGAGCAGTTCTTC; CDR3aa: CASKPRTSSIDEQFF
abundance: few; d_gene: TRBD2; j_gene: TRBJ2-3; v_gene: TRBV27; CDR3nt: TGTGCCAGCAGTTTAGGGCTAGCGGAAAGCACAGATACGCAGTATTTT; CDR3aa: CASSLGLAESTDTQYF
abundance: NA; d_gene: TRBD1; j_gene: TRBJ1-2; v_gene: TRBV30; CDR3nt: TGTGCCTGGAAGGGCGGACAGGGAGGAAGGTATGGCTACACCTTC; CDR3aa: CAWKGGQGGRYGYTF
abundance: NA; d_gene: NA; j_gene: TRBJ1-2; v_gene: TRBV6-4; CDR3nt: TGTGCCAGCAGTGTACACCGTAGGGGCAGGGACTACTATGGCTACACCTTC; CDR3aa: CASSVHRRGRDYYGYTF
abundance: NA; d_gene: TRBD1; j_gene: TRBJ2-1; v_gene: TRBV25-1; CDR3nt: TGTGCCAGCAGTGAACCCGGGACAGGGGTTGATGAGCAGTTCTTC; CDR3aa: CASSEPGTGVDEQFF
abundance: NA; d_gene: NA; j_gene: TRBJ2-3; v_gene: TRBV7-3; CDR3nt: TGTGCCAGCAGCTTAAACGGTCGCACAGATACGCAGTATTTT; CDR3aa: CASSLNGRTDTQYF
abundance: few; d_gene: NA; j_gene: TRBJ1-1; v_gene: TRBV5-1; CDR3nt: TGCGCCAGCAGCCCCCGGACTTCGGGGGGCACTGAAGCTTTCTTT; CDR3aa: CASSPRTSGGTEAFF
abundance: NA; d_gene: TRBD1; j_gene: TRBJ1-3; v_gene: TRBV7-9; CDR3nt: TGTGCCAGCAGCCTTCCGAATAGGGGGCTTGGAAACACCATATATTTT; CDR3aa: CASSLPNRGLGNTIYF
abundance: NA; d_gene: NA; j_gene: TRBJ1-4; v_gene: TRBV27; CDR3nt: TGTGCCAGCAGTTTAAAGGCCAGTTCGGGTGAAAAACTGTTTTTT; CDR3aa: CASSLKASSGEKLFF
abundance: NA; d_gene: NA; j_gene: TRBJ1-2; v_gene: TRBV16; CDR3nt: TGTGCCAGCAGCCAATTTCTCCGGGACACCGTCGCGTATGGCTACACCTTC; CDR3aa: CASSQFLRDTVAYGYTF
abundance: NA; d_gene: NA; j_gene: TRBJ1-1; v_gene: TRBV7-3; CDR3nt: TGTGCCAGCAGCCCGAGGATGAACACTGAAGCTTTCTTT; CDR3aa: CASSPRMNTEAFF
abundance: NA; d_gene: NA; j_gene: TRBJ2-1; v_gene: TRBV27; CDR3nt: TGTGCCAGCAGTTCACTGGACAGAGGGGATGAGCAGTTCTTC; CDR3aa: CASSSLDRGDEQFF
abundance: once; d_gene: NA; j_gene: TRBJ1-2; v_gene: TRBV21-1; CDR3nt: TGTGCCAGCAGCGCCAAGGGGGGGTGTTGCACCTTC; CDR3aa: CASSAKGGCCTF
abundance: NA; d_gene: NA; j_gene: TRBJ1-1; v_gene: TRBV2; CDR3nt: TGTGCCAGCACCCCCCTCGGGGCAGGCACTGAAGCTTTCTTT; CDR3aa: CASTPLGAGTEAFF
abundance: NA; d_gene: NA; j_gene: TRBJ1-1; v_gene: TRBV18; CDR3nt: TGTGCCAGCTCACCACCCGTGGCGCCAGGCACTGAAGCTTTCTTT; CDR3aa: CASSPPVAPGTEAFF
abundance: NA; d_gene: NA; j_gene: TRBJ1-1; v_gene: TRBV18; CDR3nt: TGTGCCAGCTCGACAGGTTGGAGCACTGAAGCTTTCTTT; CDR3aa: CASSTGWSTEAFF
abundance: NA; d_gene: TRBD1; j_gene: TRBJ1-5; v_gene: TRBV7-9; CDR3nt: TGTGCCAGCAGCTTAGGAGGGACAGGGCTTCTAGGCAATCAGCCCCAGCATTTT; CDR3aa: CASSLGGTGLLGNQPQHF
abundance: once; d_gene: NA; j_gene: TRBJ1-2; v_gene: TRBV12-5; CDR3nt: TGTGCTAGTGGTTTAAGGTCTTTACCCTTCTATGGCTACACCTTC; CDR3aa: CASGLRSLPFYGYTF
abundance: NA; d_gene: NA; j_gene: TRBJ2-1; v_gene: TRBV6-4; CDR3nt: TGTGCCAGCAGCCCCCGCCCCCCGGGACTCTCTAAATTATTAGACAATGAGCAGTTCTTC; CDR3aa: CASSPRPPGLSKLLDNEQFF
abundance: NA; d_gene: TRBD1; j_gene: TRBJ1-2; v_gene: TRBV14; CDR3nt: TGTGCCAGCAGCCAAGATTTTATTGACAGGGCCTACTATGGCTACACCTTC; CDR3aa: CASSQDFIDRAYYGYTF
abundance: NA; d_gene: NA; j_gene: TRBJ2-1; v_gene: TRBV7-3; CDR3nt: TGTGCCAGCAGCCCCTATTGGGGGGGGCACAATGAGCAGTTCTTC; CDR3aa: CASSPYWGGHNEQFF
abundance: NA; d_gene: TRBD2; j_gene: TRBJ2-1; v_gene: TRBV12-5; CDR3nt: TGTGCTAGTGGTTCCTCATTGCGGGGGGCATACAATGAGCAGTTCTTC; CDR3aa: CASGSSLRGAYNEQFF
abundance: NA; d_gene: NA; j_gene: TRBJ2-6; v_gene: TRBV9; CDR3nt: TGTGCCAGCATCAGCACGTTCAAACAAAGTCGGGCCAACGTCCTGACTTTC; CDR3aa: CASISTFKQSRANVLTF
abundance: NA; d_gene: NA; j_gene: TRBJ2-2; v_gene: TRBV10-3; CDR3nt: TGTGCCATCTGGAGGGGAACCGGGGAGCTGTTTTTT; CDR3aa: CAIWRGTGELFF
abundance: NA; d_gene: NA; j_gene: TRBJ2-5; v_gene: TRBV27; CDR3nt: TGTGCCAGCAGTTTATTTTTAGCGGAGACCCAGTACTTC; CDR3aa: CASSLFLAETQYF